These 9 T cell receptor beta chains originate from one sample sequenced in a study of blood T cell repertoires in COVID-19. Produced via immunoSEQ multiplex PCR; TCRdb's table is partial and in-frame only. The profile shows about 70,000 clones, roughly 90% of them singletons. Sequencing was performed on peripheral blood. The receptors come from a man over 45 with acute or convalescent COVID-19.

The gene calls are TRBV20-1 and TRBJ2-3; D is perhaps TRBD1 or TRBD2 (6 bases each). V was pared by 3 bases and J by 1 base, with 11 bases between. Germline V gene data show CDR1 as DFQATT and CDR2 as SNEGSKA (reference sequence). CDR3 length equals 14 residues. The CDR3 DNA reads TGCAGTGCTAGTGAGGGGGGTGGCACAGATACGCAGTATTTT. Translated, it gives CSASEGGGTDTQYF.

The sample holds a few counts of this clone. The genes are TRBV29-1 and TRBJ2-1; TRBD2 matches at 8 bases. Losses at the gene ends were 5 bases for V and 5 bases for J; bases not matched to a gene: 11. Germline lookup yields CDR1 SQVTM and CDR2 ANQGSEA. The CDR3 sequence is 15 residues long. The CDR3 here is CSVPKPAGGDNEQFF. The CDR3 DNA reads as TGCAGCGTTCCAAAACCGGCGGGGGGAGACAATGAGCAGTTCTTC.

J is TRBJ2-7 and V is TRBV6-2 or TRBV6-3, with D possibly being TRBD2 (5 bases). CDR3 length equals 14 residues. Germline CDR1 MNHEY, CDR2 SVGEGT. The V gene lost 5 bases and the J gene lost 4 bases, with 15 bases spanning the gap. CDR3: CASSTWERVYEQYV. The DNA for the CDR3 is TGTGCCAGCAGTACCTGGGAGAGGGTTTACGAGCAGTACGTC.

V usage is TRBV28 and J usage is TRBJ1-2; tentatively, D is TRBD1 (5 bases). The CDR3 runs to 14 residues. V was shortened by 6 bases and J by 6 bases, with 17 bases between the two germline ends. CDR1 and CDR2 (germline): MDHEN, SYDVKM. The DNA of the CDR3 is TGTGCCAGCAGCCCATCTGGACACTGGGATGGCTACACCTTC. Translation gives CASSPSGHWDGYTF.

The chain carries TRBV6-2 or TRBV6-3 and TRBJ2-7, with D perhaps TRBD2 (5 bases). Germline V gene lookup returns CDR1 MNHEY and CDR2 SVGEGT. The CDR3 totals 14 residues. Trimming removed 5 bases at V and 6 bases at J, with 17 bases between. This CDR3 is CASSKRGEGSEQYV. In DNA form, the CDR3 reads TGTGCCAGCAGTAAACGTGGCGAGGGCTCCGAGCAGTACGTC.

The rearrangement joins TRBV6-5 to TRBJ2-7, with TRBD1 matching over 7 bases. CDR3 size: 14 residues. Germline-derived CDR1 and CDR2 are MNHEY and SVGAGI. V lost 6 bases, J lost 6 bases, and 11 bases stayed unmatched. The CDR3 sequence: CASSQGQDPFEQYF. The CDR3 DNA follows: TGTGCCAGCAGCCAAGGACAGGATCCATTCGAGCAGTACTTC.

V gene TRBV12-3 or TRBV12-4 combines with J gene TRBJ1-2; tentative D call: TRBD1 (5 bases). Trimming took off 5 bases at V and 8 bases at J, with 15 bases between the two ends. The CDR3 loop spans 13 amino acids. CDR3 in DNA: TGTGCCAGCAGTCCGGGCTCAGGGCAAGGCTACACCTTC. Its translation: CASSPGSGQGYTF.

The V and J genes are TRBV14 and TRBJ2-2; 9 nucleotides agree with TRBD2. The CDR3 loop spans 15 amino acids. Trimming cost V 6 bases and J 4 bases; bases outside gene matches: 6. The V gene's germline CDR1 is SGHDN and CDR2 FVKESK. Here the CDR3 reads CASRRTSEFTGELFF. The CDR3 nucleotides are TGTGCCAGCAGGCGGACTAGCGAATTCACCGGGGAGCTGTTTTTT.

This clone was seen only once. Here the CDR3 reads CASSLGTGMAGYTF. The CDR3 region has the DNA TGTGCCAGCAGTCTAGGGACAGGGATGGCTGGCTACACCTTC. J is TRBJ1-2 and V is TRBV27; 9 bases align to TRBD1. Germline V gives CDR1 MNHEY, CDR2 SMNVEV (reference sequence). This CDR3 comprises 14 residues. The ends lost 5 bases at V and 7 bases at J; junction bases unmatched: 8.